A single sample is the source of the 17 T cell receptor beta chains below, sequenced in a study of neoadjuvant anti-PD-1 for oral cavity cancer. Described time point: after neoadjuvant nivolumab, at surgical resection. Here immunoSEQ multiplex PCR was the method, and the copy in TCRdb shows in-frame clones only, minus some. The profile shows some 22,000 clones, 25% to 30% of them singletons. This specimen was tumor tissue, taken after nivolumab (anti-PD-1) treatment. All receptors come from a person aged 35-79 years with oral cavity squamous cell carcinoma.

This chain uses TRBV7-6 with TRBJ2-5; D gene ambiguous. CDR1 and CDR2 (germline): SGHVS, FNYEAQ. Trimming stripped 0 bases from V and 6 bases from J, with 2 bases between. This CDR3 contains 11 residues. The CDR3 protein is CASSLAKTQYF. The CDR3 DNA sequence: TGTGCCAGCAGCTTAGCGAAGACCCAGTACTTC.

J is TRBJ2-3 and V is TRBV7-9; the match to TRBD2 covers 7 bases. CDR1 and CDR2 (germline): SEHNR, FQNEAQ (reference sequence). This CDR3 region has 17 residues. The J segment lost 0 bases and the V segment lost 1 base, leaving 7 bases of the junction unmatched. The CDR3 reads CASSLETSGVSTDTQYF. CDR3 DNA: TGTGCCAGCAGCTTAGAAACAAGCGGGGTTAGCACAGATACGCAGTATTTT.

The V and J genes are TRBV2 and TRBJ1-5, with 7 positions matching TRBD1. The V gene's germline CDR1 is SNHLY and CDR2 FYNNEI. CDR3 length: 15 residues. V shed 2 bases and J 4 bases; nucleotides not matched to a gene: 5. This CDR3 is CASSEMAQGNQPQHF. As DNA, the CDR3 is TGTGCCAGCAGTGAAATGGCACAGGGGAATCAGCCCCAGCATTTT.

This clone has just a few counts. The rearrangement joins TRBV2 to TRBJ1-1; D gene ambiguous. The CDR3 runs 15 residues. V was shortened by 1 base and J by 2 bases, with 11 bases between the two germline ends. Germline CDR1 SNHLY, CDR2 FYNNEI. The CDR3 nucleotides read TGTGCCAGCAGTGAAGAGTATGTCAGAAACACTGAAGCTTTCTTT. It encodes CASSEEYVRNTEAFF.

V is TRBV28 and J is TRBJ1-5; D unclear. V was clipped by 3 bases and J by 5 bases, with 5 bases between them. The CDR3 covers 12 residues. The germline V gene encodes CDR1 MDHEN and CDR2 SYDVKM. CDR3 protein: CASSFVDQPQHF. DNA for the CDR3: TGTGCCAGCAGTTTTGTTGATCAGCCCCAGCATTTT.

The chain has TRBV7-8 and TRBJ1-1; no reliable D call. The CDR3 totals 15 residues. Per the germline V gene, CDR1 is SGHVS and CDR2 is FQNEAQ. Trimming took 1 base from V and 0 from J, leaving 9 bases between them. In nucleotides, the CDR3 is TGTGCCAGCAGCTTAGGGCGAGGTATGAACACTGAAGCTTTCTTT. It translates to CASSLGRGMNTEAFF.

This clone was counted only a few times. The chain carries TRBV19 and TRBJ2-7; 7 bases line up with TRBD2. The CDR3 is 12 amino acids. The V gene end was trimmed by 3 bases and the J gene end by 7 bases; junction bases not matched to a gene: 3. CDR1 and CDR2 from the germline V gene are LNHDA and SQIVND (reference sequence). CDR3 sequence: CASSIWEGEQYF. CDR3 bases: TGTGCCAGTAGTATCTGGGAGGGTGAGCAGTACTTC.

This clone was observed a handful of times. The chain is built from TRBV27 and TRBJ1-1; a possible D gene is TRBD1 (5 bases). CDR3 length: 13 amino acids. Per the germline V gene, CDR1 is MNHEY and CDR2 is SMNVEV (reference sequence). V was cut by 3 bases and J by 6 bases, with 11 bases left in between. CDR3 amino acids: CASSLGVRAEAFF. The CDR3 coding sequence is TGTGCCAGCAGTTTGGGGGTCCGAGCTGAAGCTTTCTTT.

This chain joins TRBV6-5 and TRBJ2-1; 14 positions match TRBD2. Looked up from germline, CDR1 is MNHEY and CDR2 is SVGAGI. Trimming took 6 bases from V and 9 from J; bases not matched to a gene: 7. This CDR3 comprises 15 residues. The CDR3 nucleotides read TGTGCCAGCAGCCCGACTAGCGGGGGGGCCGGTGAGCAGTTCTTC. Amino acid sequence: CASSPTSGGAGEQFF.

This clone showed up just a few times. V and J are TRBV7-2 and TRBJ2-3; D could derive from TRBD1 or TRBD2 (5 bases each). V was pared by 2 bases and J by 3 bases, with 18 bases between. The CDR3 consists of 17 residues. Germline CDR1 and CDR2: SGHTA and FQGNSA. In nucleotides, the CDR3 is TGTGCCAGCAGCTTAAGTATCTGGGGACCAGGGACAGATACGCAGTATTTT. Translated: CASSLSIWGPGTDTQYF.

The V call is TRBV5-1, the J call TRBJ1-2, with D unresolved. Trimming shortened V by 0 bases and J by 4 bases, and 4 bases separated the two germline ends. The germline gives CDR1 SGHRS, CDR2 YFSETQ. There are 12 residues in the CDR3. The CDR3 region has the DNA TGCGCCAGCAGCTTGGGCGGCTATGGCTACACCTTC. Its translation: CASSLGGYGYTF.

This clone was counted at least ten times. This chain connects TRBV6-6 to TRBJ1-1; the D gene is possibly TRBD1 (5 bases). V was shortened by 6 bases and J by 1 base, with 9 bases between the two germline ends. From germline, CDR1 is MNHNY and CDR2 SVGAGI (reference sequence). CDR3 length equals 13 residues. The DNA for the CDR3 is TGTGCCAGCAGCGGACAAACGAACACTGAAGCTTTCTTT. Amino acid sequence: CASSGQTNTEAFF.

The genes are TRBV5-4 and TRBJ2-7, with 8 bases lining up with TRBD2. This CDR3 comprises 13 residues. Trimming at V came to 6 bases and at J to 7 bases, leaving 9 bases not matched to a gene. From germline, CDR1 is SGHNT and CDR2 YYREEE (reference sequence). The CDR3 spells CASNYETGGEQYF. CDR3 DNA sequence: TGTGCCAGCAACTATGAAACGGGGGGGGAGCAGTACTTC.

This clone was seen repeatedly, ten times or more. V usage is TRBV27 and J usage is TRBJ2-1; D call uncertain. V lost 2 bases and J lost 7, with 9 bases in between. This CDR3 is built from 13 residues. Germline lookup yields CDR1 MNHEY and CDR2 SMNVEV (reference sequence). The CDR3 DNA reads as TGTGCCAGCAGTTTAAGCCGACATAATGAGCAGTTCTTC. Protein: CASSLSRHNEQFF.

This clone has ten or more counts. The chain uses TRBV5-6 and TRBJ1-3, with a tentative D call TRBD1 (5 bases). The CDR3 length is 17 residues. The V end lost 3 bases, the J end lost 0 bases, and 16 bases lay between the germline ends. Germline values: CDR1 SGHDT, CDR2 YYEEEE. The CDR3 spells CASSWVPGTHSGNTIYF. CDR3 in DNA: TGTGCCAGCAGCTGGGTCCCCGGGACTCACTCTGGAAACACCATATATTTT.

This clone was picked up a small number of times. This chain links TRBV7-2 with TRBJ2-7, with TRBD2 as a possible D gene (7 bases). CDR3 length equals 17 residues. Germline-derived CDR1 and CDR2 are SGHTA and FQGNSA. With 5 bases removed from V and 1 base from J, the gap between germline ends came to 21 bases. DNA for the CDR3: TGTGCCAGCAGCCTCCGACCCGGAGGGGGGGGTTCCTACGAGCAGTACTTC. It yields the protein CASSLRPGGGGSYEQYF.

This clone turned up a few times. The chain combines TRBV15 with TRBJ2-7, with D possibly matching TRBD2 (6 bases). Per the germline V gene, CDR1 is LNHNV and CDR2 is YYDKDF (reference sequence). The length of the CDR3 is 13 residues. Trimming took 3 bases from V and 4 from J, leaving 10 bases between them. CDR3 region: CATSREGSYEQYF. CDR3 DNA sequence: TGTGCCACCAGCAGGGAGGGGAGTTACGAGCAGTACTTC.